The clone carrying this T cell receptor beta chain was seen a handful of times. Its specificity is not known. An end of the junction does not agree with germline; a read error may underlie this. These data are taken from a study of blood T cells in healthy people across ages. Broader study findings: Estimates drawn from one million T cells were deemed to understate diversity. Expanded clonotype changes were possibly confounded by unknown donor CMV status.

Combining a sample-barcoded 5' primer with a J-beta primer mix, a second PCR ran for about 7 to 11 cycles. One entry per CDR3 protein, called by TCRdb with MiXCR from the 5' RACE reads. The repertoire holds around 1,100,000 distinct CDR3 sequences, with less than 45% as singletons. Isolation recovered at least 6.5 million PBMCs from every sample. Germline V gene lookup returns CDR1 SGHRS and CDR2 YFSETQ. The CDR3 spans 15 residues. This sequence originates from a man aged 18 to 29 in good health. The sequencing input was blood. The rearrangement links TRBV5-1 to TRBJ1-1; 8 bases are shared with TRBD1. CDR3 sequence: CASSLATGGNTEAFF. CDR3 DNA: TGTGCCAGCAGCTTAGCAACAGGGGGGAACACTGAAGCTTTCTTT.